Presented here are 21 T cell receptor beta chains from one specimen sequenced in a study of vaccination effects on CD4 cells after COVID-19 (dated by TCRdb to 2022 to 2024). In the ViraFEST assay, PBMC were stimulated with viral peptide pools, and TCR sequencing was then used to find antigen-specific CD4+ T cell clonotypes based on their expansion. After less than 13 days of culture, CD4+ T cells were isolated with the EasySep CD4+ T cell isolation kit. Each participant got two doses of an mRNA SARS-CoV-2 vaccine, either BNT162b2 or mRNA-1273. The receptor library was made with the immunoSEQ multiplex PCR assay. This is the immuneACCESS table as TCRdb keeps it, with only in-frame sequences that have V and J called. A part of the clones is gone; compared with another copy, unresolved V genes explain less than half, and the rest is unexplained. Here the sample has some 68,000 clones; 81% occur a single time. 1.2% of the sample rests with the top ten.

These receptors' antigens are unknown. Sequenced here: CD4+ T cells from PBMCs cultured with HCoV-229E spike peptides, sampled after COVID-19 vaccination. The cell subset or site label for this specimen denotes: HCoV-229E spike overlapping peptide pool stimulation. These receptors all come from a human donor who received a COVID-19 vaccine.

The rearrangement links TRBV2 to TRBJ2-7; tentatively, D is TRBD1 (7 bases). In germline, CDR1 is SNHLY, CDR2 FYNNEI. There are 13 residues in the CDR3. V was shortened by 10 bases and J by 0 bases, with 13 bases between the two germline ends. As DNA, the CDR3 is TGTGCCACCAGGGGGGACTCCTCCTACGAGCAGTACGTC. Residues: CATRGDSSYEQYV.

The chain recombines TRBV7-8 with TRBJ2-7; the match to TRBD2 covers 7 bases. CDR1 is SGHVS and CDR2 is FQNEAQ in the germline V gene. The V and J ends lost 5 bases and 0 bases, in that order; junction bases with no gene match: 1. CDR3 length: 13 residues. In DNA form, the CDR3 reads TGTGCCAGCAGCCGGACTAGCTCCTACGAGCAGTACGTC. Protein product: CASSRTSSYEQYV.

This chain uses TRBV2 with TRBJ1-1, with a possible D match to TRBD1 (5 bases). CDR1 and CDR2 (germline): SNHLY, FYNNEI. The germline V and J ends were trimmed by 7 bases and 0 bases, with 15 bases remaining between them. The CDR3 has 15 residues. The CDR3 region has the DNA TGTGCCAGCACGGGTCAGGGCATTCTGAACACTGAAGCTTTCTTT. It codes for CASTGQGILNTEAFF.

The chain is built from TRBV2 and TRBJ2-3; D ambiguous. V shed 7 bases and J shed 5 bases, with 10 bases lying between them. The CDR3 sequence is 12 residues long. Germline-derived CDR1 and CDR2 are SNHLY and FYNNEI. The CDR3 DNA is TGTGCCAGCACCCCCAGCGAAGATACGCAGTATTTT. Translated: CASTPSEDTQYF. The full variable domain, rest sourced from reference TRBV2 and TRBJ2-3, is EPEVTQTPSHQVTQMGQEVILRCVPISNHLYFYWYRQILGQKVEFLVSFYNNEISEKSEIFDDQFSVERPDGSNFTLKIRSTKLEDSAMYFCASTPSEDTQYFGPGTRLTVL.

This clone has just one count. The chain uses TRBV30 and TRBJ1-6, with 11 bases that match TRBD1. V dropped 3 bases and J dropped 5; count of bases not matched to a gene: 9. From germline, CDR1 is GTSNPN and CDR2 SVGIG (reference sequence). The CDR3 has 17 amino acids. The DNA for the CDR3 is TGTGCCTGGAGCGCTGGGACAGGGGGGTCTAATAATTCACCCCTCCACTTT. Translating it yields CAWSAGTGGSNNSPLHF.

The V call is TRBV5-5, the J call TRBJ2-3, with a weak D call TRBD2 (5 bases). CDR3 length equals 13 residues. V lost 2 bases to trimming and J lost 4 bases, with 8 bases between them. Germline CDR1 and CDR2: SGHKS and YYEKEE (reference sequence). In DNA form, the CDR3 reads TGTGCCAGCAGCTTCGGGGAGCCAGATACGCAGTATTTT. Translating gives CASSFGEPDTQYF. Based on the CDR3 plus reference TRBV5-5 and TRBJ2-3, the full variable domain is DAGVTQSPTHLIKTRGQQVTLRCSPISGHKSVSWYQQVLGQGPQFIFQYYEKEERGRGNFPDRFSARQFPNYSSELNVNALLLGDSALYLCASSFGEPDTQYFGPGTRLTVL.

The chain carries TRBV2 and TRBJ2-1; 7 bases fit TRBD2. Trimming cost V 5 bases and J 4 bases; bases outside gene matches: 11. Germline V CDR1 and CDR2: SNHLY, FYNNEI. This CDR3 is 16 amino acids long. CDR3 loop: CASSPQLATTYNEQFF. DNA of the CDR3: TGTGCCAGCAGTCCCCAACTAGCGACTACATACAATGAGCAGTTCTTC.

The chain carries TRBV19 and TRBJ1-5, with D possibly TRBD1 on 5 matching bases. The CDR3 consists of 15 residues. Trimming stripped 3 bases from V and 5 bases from J, with 14 bases between. Germline V gene lookup returns CDR1 LNHDA and CDR2 SQIVND (reference sequence). In DNA form, the CDR3 reads TGTGCCAGTAGTATTGGTCGGGGACTTTATCAGCCCCAGCATTTT. It is translated as CASSIGRGLYQPQHF.

The V call is TRBV7-9, the J call TRBJ2-3; D not resolved. Germline V gene data show CDR1 as SEHNR and CDR2 as FQNEAQ (reference sequence). The V and J ends lost 5 bases and 1 base respectively, with 13 bases between them. CDR3 length equals 15 residues. The CDR3 sequence: CASSRAPSGTDTQYF. CDR3 in DNA: TGTGCCAGCAGCCGGGCCCCTAGTGGCACAGATACGCAGTATTTT.

This chain joins TRBV4-2 and TRBJ2-3, with 8 bases fitting TRBD2. The trim removed 4 bases at V and 1 base at J, leaving 7 bases unmatched. The length of the CDR3 is 16 residues. Germline-derived CDR1 and CDR2 are LGHNA and YNFKEQ. The CDR3 sequence is CASSLRAGVGTDTQYF. In nucleotides, the CDR3 is TGTGCCAGCAGCCTCCGAGCGGGGGTGGGCACAGATACGCAGTATTTT.

The CDR3: CASSNTGNNQPQHF. The CDR3 DNA is TGTGCCAGCTCAAACACAGGGAACAATCAGCCCCAGCATTTT. The V gene is TRBV18, the J gene TRBJ1-5; the D gene is possibly TRBD1 (6 bases). CDR3 size: 14 residues. CDR1 and CDR2 from the germline V gene are KGHSH and LQKENI. With 5 bases removed from V and 3 bases from J, the gap between germline ends came to 11 bases.

The chain links TRBV24-1 to TRBJ1-2, with D maybe TRBD1 (6 bases). The CDR3 sequence is 14 residues long. V gave up 4 bases and J gave up 4 bases, with 12 bases separating them. CDR1 and CDR2 from the germline V gene are KGHDR and SFDVKD. The CDR3 nucleotides are TGTGCCACCAGTGACCCTACAGGGCCCTATGGCTACACCTTC. Its translation: CATSDPTGPYGYTF.

The rearrangement uses TRBV11-2 and TRBJ1-6; possibly TRBD1 for D (5 bases). There are 15 residues in the CDR3. With 10 bases removed from V and 10 bases from J, the gap between germline ends came to 23 bases. Germline CDR1 reads SGHAT; CDR2 reads FQNNGV. In nucleotides, the CDR3 is TGTGCCACGGAAATCCGGGACCGCACCAACTCACCCCTCCACTTT. Translated: CATEIRDRTNSPLHF.

This chain uses TRBV3-1 (or the pseudogene TRBV3-2) with TRBJ2-1; 10 bases line up with TRBD2. There are 15 residues in the CDR3. The germline CDR1 and CDR2 sequences are LGHDT and YNNKEL (reference sequence). Losses at the gene ends were 4 bases for V and 10 bases for J; bases not matched to a gene: 10. The CDR3: CASSRDLAGAGEQFF. DNA of the CDR3: TGTGCCAGCAGCCGGGATCTAGCGGGGGCAGGGGAGCAGTTCTTC.

The chain uses TRBV9 and TRBJ1-3, with D unclear. Germline CDR1 reads SGDLS; CDR2 reads YYNGEE. Deletions cut 4 bases from V and 10 bases from J, with 18 bases between. The CDR3 contains 14 residues. Written as DNA, the CDR3 is TGTGCCAGCAGCCCCCGGACGGTATTAGGGACCATATATTTT. This codes for CASSPRTVLGTIYF. Combining the CDR3 with reference TRBV9 and TRBJ1-3 gives the whole variable domain DSGVTQTPKHLITATGQRVTLRCSPRSGDLSVYWYQQSLDQGLQFLIQYYNGEERAKGNILERFSAQQFPDLHSELNLSSLELGDSALYFCASSPRTVLGTIYFGEGSWLTVV.

There are a few counts of this clone. V usage is TRBV6-5 and J usage is TRBJ2-7; D ambiguous. The CDR3 has 15 residues. CDR1 MNHEY and CDR2 SVGAGI come from the germline V gene. With 7 bases removed from V and 2 bases from J, the gap between germline ends came to 18 bases. The CDR3 loop reads CASKSTPAVPYEQYV. The CDR3 DNA is TGTGCCAGCAAATCGACCCCGGCGGTTCCCTACGAGCAGTACGTC.

This clone has a single count. The rearrangement uses TRBV19 and TRBJ2-5, with 9 bases that match TRBD2. Trimming removed 5 bases from V and 0 bases from J; junction bases left unmatched: 4. This CDR3 has 15 amino acids. CDR1 and CDR2 from the germline V gene are LNHDA and SQIVND (reference sequence). The CDR3 loop is CASSLAGGHQETQYF. As DNA, the CDR3 is TGTGCCAGTAGTTTGGCGGGGGGGCACCAAGAGACCCAGTACTTC.

The J gene is TRBJ2-1, the V gene TRBV6-5; 9 bases fit TRBD1. The CDR3 covers 15 residues. Germline lookup yields CDR1 MNHEY and CDR2 SVGAGI. The ends lost 6 bases at V and 6 bases at J; junction bases unmatched: 9. For the CDR3, the DNA is TGTGCCAGCAGGGGAGGACAGGGGAGGGGCAATGAGCAGTTCTTC. This gives the protein CASRGGQGRGNEQFF.

As DNA, the CDR3 is TGTGCCAGCAGCTTGACAGCCCTCTCTGGGGCCAACGTCCTGACTTTC. Translating it yields CASSLTALSGANVLTF. The rearrangement links TRBV7-2 to TRBJ2-6; a possible D gene is TRBD1 (5 bases). Trimming left V 3 bases short and J 0 bases short, with 9 bases between. The CDR3 contains 16 residues. Germline CDR1 SGHTA, CDR2 FQGNSA.

The chain recombines TRBV5-4 with TRBJ1-1, with a possible D match to TRBD1 (5 bases). Deletions cut 3 bases from V and 8 bases from J, with 17 bases between. CDR1 and CDR2 from the germline V gene are SGHNT and YYREEE (reference sequence). This CDR3 spans 14 amino acids. The CDR3, as DNA: TGTGCCAGCAGCTCGGCTTCGGGCCCAGGGGAAGCTTTCTTT. Translated, it gives CASSSASGPGEAFF.

This clone showed up just a few times. The chain carries TRBV30 and TRBJ1-4; D is uncertain. The CDR3 loop spans 14 amino acids. Germline V gene sequence: CDR1 GTSNPN, CDR2 SVGIG (reference sequence). Trimming removed 1 base from V and 8 bases from J, with 14 bases in between. CDR3: CAWSASGPYEKLFF. The CDR3 DNA reads as TGTGCCTGGAGTGCGTCAGGTCCGTACGAAAAACTGTTTTTT. The full variable domain, with the rest looked up from reference TRBV30 and TRBJ1-4, is SQTIHQWPATLVQPVGSPLSLECTVEGTSNPNLYWYRQAAGRGLQLLFYSVGIGQISSEVPQNLSASRPQDRQFILSSKKLLLSDSGFYLCAWSASGPYEKLFFGSGTQLSVL.